A selection of T cell receptor beta chains follows, all from one sample in a study of blood T cell repertoires in COVID-19. The method was immunoSEQ multiplex PCR; TCRdb's version includes in-frame clones alone and lacks a portion of them. The table records approximately 350,000 clones, roughly 90% of them present only once. The sequencing input was PBMCs or T cells enriched from blood (not recorded which). The receptors come from a woman aged 25 to 45 who had recovered from COVID-19. CDR3s leave out the opening cysteine and the closing phenylalanine or tryptophan.

>TRBV3-1/TRBV3-2|15
ASSQSPGATMNTEAF
>TRBV18|13
ASSQGQGSTGELF
>TRBV7-9|13
ASSLAAGETYEQY
>TRBV6-5|11
ASSLTASRGYT
>TRBV13|14
ASSSQLAGGQETQY
>TRBV6-4|9
ASTRGGTQY
>TRBV9|12
ASSRGGGTDTQY
>TRBV7-9|14
ASSLDGRTGHEKLF
>TRBV5-1|11
ASTTTGNTEAF
>TRBV4-2|14
ASSQVTTATNEKLF
>TRBV6-5|10
ASSSSGDTQY
>TRBV3-1/TRBV3-2|12
ASSSLGLNRGYT
>TRBV10-1|14
ASRTNRGAHTYEQY
>TRBV6-5|14
ASSYSSSGSNQPQH
>TRBV11-2|12
ASSSTGSGNTIY
>TRBV5-1|13
ASSGPGTGFDEQY
>TRBV10-3|11
AISAVKNTEAF
>TRBV2|12
ASSPTEGNQPQH
>TRBV30|14
AWSQDRPNLYNEQF
>TRBV10-3|11
AHLEEDTDTQY
>TRBV4-1|14
ASSPGWDGGNQPQH
>TRBV11-2|11
ASSPRLDHEQF
>TRBV5-5|13
ASSLRGQGSYEQY
>TRBV7-9|14
ASSLGTRIWSTEAF
>TRBV6-4|14
ASSDAGGSNTGELF
>TRBV4-1|15
ASSRSLGTKTADTQY
>TRBV13|13
ASSTRQGARETQY
>TRBV28|12
ASRIDRVGQPQH
>TRBV5-1|12
ASRHTTGSDEQY
>TRBV2|11
ASTPQGNYGYT
>TRBV30|10
AWGTGSPPLH
>TRBV27|16
ASSSIQGTRLTSTEAF
>TRBV18|13
ASSPGLAVSYEQY
>TRBV5-1|14
ASSLAPGASGYGYT
>TRBV23-1|9
ASSQSGPQY
>TRBV2|13
ASSLQTGDNSPLH
>TRBV5-8|13
ASSWGQEPNYGYT
>TRBV14|17
ASSSWGGESGNFDHEQF
>TRBV7-9|12
ASSPPGKGYGYT
>TRBV2|15
ASKISGNSGGQETQY
>TRBV7-9|13
ASSLGKAGSYEQY